Detailed here is one T cell receptor (beta chain). The target of this receptor is not known. Base-call qualities are not available, and no considerably larger clone is one nucleotide away. The cohort consisted of some 670 healthy bone marrow donors. At the time of sampling, every cohort member was nominally healthy, though immune exposures that went unrecorded were likely present. The donor tested CMV seronegative, placing the donor among the 300 to 450 seronegative members of the cohort. Every donor gave a peripheral blood sample, and the peripheral blood mononuclear cells from that sample were used for TCR beta sequencing. Genomic DNA was extracted from the blood cell samples with the Qiagen DNeasy Blood Extraction Kit. Receptor amplification or capture employed the immunoSEQ multiplex PCR assay. For the multiplex PCR, a mixture combining 60 forward primers for TCR Vbeta segments and 13 reverse primers for TCR Jbeta segments was used. The CDR3 region of rearranged TCR beta genes was amplified from genomic DNA by a multiplex PCR assay. The amplified TCR beta libraries were sequenced on the Illumina HiSeq System as 87-base-pair reads. As for the authors' bioinformatics: A later analysis tallied roughly 78 million unique TCR beta chains across the 666 repertoires, and approximately 12 million of those chains were shared by two or more donors. A nearest-neighbor algorithm error-corrected the raw reads and collapsed the reads into unique sequences, merging closely related sequences to remove PCR and sequencing errors. CDR3 sequences were aligned to IMGT reference sequences to assign V, D and J gene segments. For a sequence to be retained, a match of at least six nucleotides was required to both a V gene segment and a J gene segment. A rearrangement was called productive if the CDR3 had no stop codons and remained in frame with V and J, and every other rearrangement was called non-productive. CDR3 was defined according to IMGT convention as the region running from the second conserved V-encoded cysteine to the conserved J-encoded phenylalanine. Sequences without an unambiguous match to a single V gene segment were excluded from the earlier analysis of over 500 of the donors. An earlier analysis of several hundred of the donors called V segments functional above 56.7% productive rearrangements and segregating when the between-donor standard deviation exceeded 5%. A statistical classification framework was developed to diagnose cytomegalovirus status using the catalog of TCR beta chain sequences. In a later analysis, V and J genes were assigned by comparing TCR nucleotide sequences against IMGT/GENE-DB human TR gene sequences. The TCRdist pipeline was used in a later analysis to assign CDR3 sequences and most-parsimonious VDJ recombination scenarios. A later analysis defined each TCR beta chain by its CDR3 amino acid sequence plus V-gene family, and excluded reads lacking a unique V-gene family. A later analysis removed 592 highly shared, low-generation-probability nucleotide sequences to deal with suspected cross-contamination and a sequencing artifact. A later analysis calculated a clonal expansion index for each public chain from normalized within-repertoire ranks of inferred template counts. In a later analysis, generation probabilities were computed with a VDJ recombination model fitted to out-of-frame rearrangements, and the resulting probabilities were checked against IGoR. In a later analysis, TCR-TCR, TCR-HLA and TCR-CMV co-occurrence was scored with hypergeometric tests, and a repertoire-size bias correction was applied to TCR pairs. To estimate false discovery rates, a later analysis permuted the HLA or CMV assignments 20 times. In a later analysis, co-occurring TCRs were grouped using DBSCAN, with TCRdist sequence similarity added in when clustering inside HLA-allele-positive subsets. Co-occurrence clustering excluded repertoires with fewer than 30,000 or more than 120,000 public chains, plus five with anomalous nucleotide sharing. Imported from immuneACCESS, the table was reduced by TCRdb to in-frame sequences with V and J called. These copies leave out some clones; in studies compared against another copy, an unresolved V gene accounts for under half, and the cause of the remainder is not known. That table is the source of V, J and clone size, and D and trimming were worked out from the DNA. Recorded for this sample are some 150,000 clones; 75% of them occurred a single time. The ten biggest clones cover approximately 6.8% of the sample.

This specimen comes from a study of cytomegalovirus exposure and HLA in healthy donors (dated by TCRdb to 2017 to 2019). Background on the whole study: According to an earlier analysis of a few hundred of the donors, about 179 million T cells yielded 90 million to 130 million unique TCR beta sequences and less than 300 Gb of sequence data. Besides the first cohort of roughly 660 subjects, a separate validation cohort made up of 120 or so different subjects was used. To decide whether each TCR beta V gene segment behaved as functional or pseudogenic, an earlier analysis of fewer than 750 of the donors relied on high-throughput TCR beta sequencing. HLA typing included class I and class II loci at four-digit resolution. In the later analysis, no new phenotypic data were used to find candidate immune exposures; instead, reliance was placed on TCR beta sequences and their occurrence across donors. Among the roughly 370 genotyped donors, around 79% belonged to the genetic ancestry cluster associated with self-reported Caucasian donors. Across some 400 genotyped donors of the cohort, an average of approximately 200,000 unique TCR beta nucleotide sequences per donor were sequenced, and roughly 20% of those sequences were non-productive. Alongside the repertoire data, information on donor age, sex, ethnicity and CMV serostatus was compiled. Typing coverage differed by locus: A, B, C, DRB1 and DQB1 were typed in about 620-640 donors, DQA1 in roughly 510, DPA1 in some 600, and DPB1 in just under 490. Every repertoire in the discovery cohort had been generated on one and the same sequencing platform. The study was designed to test whether signatures of past pathogen exposure could be identified by cataloging public T cell receptors. A later genetic analysis used genome-wide SNP genotypes for about three fifths of the 666 donors, treating that subset as a discovery cohort. About 300 gigabases of sequencing data and tens of millions of unique TCR sequences were included in an early release covering about 700 HLA-typed donors. In a later analysis, previously published TCR beta repertoires from some 640 donors were re-analyzed and high-resolution HLA genotyping was added so that TCR occurrence patterns could be studied. To predict cytomegalovirus infection status, the study brought together high-throughput TCR immunosequencing, statistical association of individual TCRs with disease status, and machine learning. Roughly 5 DR-DQ haplotypes were handled as single units for association and clustering because linkage in the cohort was strong. The study used immunosequencing to profile the T cell repertoires of more than 650 subjects and linked those repertoires to cytomegalovirus serostatus. Points the paper makes about the study in general: According to a later genetic analysis, donors in an Asian-associated ancestry cluster had fewer N-insertions in productive TCRs than the approximately 630-donor mean. A few of the identified cytomegalovirus-associated TCR beta chains were confirmed in vitro to be specific for cytomegalovirus antigens. In a later analysis, TCR association rates were found to vary across HLA loci, with the most associated TCRs seen for DRB1 alleles and the fewest for HLA-C alleles. Only TCR beta chains were sequenced in this cohort, and the absence of alpha or paired-chain data limited detectable features. Over 15 rarely observed V segments, including chromosome 9 orphons, were excluded from the earlier analysis of approximately 600 of the donors because counts were too low. In a later analysis, 16,951 TCR beta sequences were associated with specific HLA alleles at a false discovery rate of 0.05. In an earlier analysis of approximately 590 of the donors, most TCR beta V segments appeared in productive rearrangements about 87% or about 30% of the time, broadly matching IMGT annotations. The presence/absence analyses assumed that sequencing depth was roughly uniform across donors, and that assumption may not be true. According to a later analysis, parvovirus B19, influenza, CMV and Epstein-Barr virus appeared linked to several top co-occurrence clusters. A further reported finding was that TCR beta sequences accurately predicted the HLA-A and HLA-B alleles for most subjects in the first cohort. According to a later analysis, most CMV-associated TCR beta chains appeared to be HLA-restricted, and the HLA associations seemed to be driven largely by CMV exposure. HLA typing was unavailable for some donors at each locus, so association tests used only the typed subset. A cluster of highly shared sequence variants was judged likely to represent a technical artifact of the sequencing pipeline. Assigning TCR associations to individual alleles was difficult when HLA alleles, especially DR and DQ, strongly co-occurred. The only immune exposure information available for the cohort was CMV serostatus. The classifier was reported to diagnose cytomegalovirus status with high specificity and sensitivity in both the original cohort and the validation cohort. Compared with equally common non-associated chains, HLA-associated TCR beta chains in a later analysis were more clonally expanded and had lower generation probabilities. Most TCR sequences were seen in very few donors, while some public TCRs were found in many individuals. According to the authors, the approach could potentially be generalized to other disease states and immunological phenotypes. A later genetic analysis associated a missense DCLRE1C variant with V-gene and J-gene trimming of TCR beta chains, and an independent cohort replicated the association. In the study, some 160 TCR beta chains were listed as associated with cytomegalovirus. Correlated functional status among segregating V segments might be attributable to linkage disequilibrium, but an unknown experimental factor could not be ruled out.

The source of this sequence is a man younger than 45 in good health and CMV-seronegative. The sequencing input was PBMCs.

Here the CDR3 is given as CASSERDSGRNYGYTF. Here is the DNA: TGTGCCAGCAGTGAACGGGACAGCGGGCGAAACTATGGCTACACCTTC. In this chain, TRBV25-1 is recombined with TRBJ1-2, and 7 bases in between align with TRBD1. The CDR3 runs 16 amino acids, cysteine and phenylalanine included. Only CDR3 DNA remains: 48 bases, in frame from the first base. Compared with germline, V lacks 2 bases and J lacks 2 bases; bases without a gene match: 8. Based on the germline V gene, the CDR1 and CDR2 sequences are MGHDK and SYGVNS.